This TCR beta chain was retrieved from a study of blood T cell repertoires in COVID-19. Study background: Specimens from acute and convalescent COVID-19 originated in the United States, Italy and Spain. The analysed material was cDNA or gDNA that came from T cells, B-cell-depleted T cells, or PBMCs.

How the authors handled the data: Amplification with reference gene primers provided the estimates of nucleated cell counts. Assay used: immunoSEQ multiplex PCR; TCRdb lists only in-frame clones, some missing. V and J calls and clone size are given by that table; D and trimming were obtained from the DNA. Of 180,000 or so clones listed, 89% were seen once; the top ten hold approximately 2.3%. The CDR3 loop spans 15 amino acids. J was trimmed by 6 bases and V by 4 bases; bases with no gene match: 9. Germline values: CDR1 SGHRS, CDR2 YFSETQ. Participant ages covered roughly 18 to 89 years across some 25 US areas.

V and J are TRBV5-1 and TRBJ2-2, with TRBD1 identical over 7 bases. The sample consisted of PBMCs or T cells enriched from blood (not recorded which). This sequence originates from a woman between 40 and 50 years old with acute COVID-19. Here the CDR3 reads CASSPGGTTPGELFF. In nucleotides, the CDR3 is TGCGCCAGCAGCCCAGGGGGTACAACCCCCGGGGAGCTGTTTTTT.